This T cell receptor (beta chain) was recovered during a study of cytomegalovirus exposure and HLA in healthy donors. For the study at large: Within an early data release were tens of millions of unique TCRs drawn from HLA-typed donors. Findings of the study overall: Clonal expansion was found to be greater in HLA-associated TCR beta chains than in equally common others in a later analysis. Three of the chains that were CMV-associated were confirmed in vitro to be specific for CMV antigens. As a later analysis showed, a missense DCLRE1C variant was linked to trimming of TCR beta V- and J-genes.

The PCR used 60 Vbeta and 13 Jbeta primers. TCRdb's copy holds only in-frame clones and misses some; the assay was immunoSEQ multiplex PCR. The sample includes some 140,000 clones, around three quarters of them seen just once. As concerns this clone: What it binds is not known.

Germline assignment: CDR1 SGDLS and CDR2 YYNGEE. The trim removed 4 bases at V and 2 bases at J, leaving 8 bases unmatched. The CDR3 is 15 residues long. The specimen sequenced was PBMCs. The gene calls are TRBV9 and TRBJ2-7; 8 positions agree with TRBD1. The TCR sequence derives from a young man in good health and CMV-seronegative. The CDR3 loop is CASSTGTGPTYEQYF. In DNA, the CDR3 is TGTGCCAGCAGCACCGGGACAGGACCGACCTACGAGCAGTACTTC.